The present T cell receptor beta chain was sequenced within a study of OX40 agonist ivuxolimab in advanced cancers. This CDR3 region has 16 residues. J gave up 0 bases and V 2 bases, and 4 bases lay outside the gene matches. The germline CDR1 and CDR2 sequences are PRHDT and FYEKMQ (reference sequence). Sequencing was performed with immunoSEQ multiplex PCR; in TCRdb, only in-frame clones are kept and a portion is missing. The sample contains about 37,000 clones, around 73% of which appear only once. The chain links TRBV13 to TRBJ2-1, with 7 bases that match TRBD2. The sample here was CD4+ or CD8+ T cells sorted from blood, taken in a trial of the OX40 agonist ivuxolimab. This TCR came from an adult with an advanced solid tumor such as melanoma, head and neck, liver or kidney cancer. CDR3 nucleotide sequence: TGTGCCAGCAGCTTACTGGGGGGGAGCTCCTACAATGAGCAGTTCTTC. It codes for CASSLLGGSSYNEQFF.